This T cell receptor (beta chain) was identified during a study of shared clonotypes between healthy human individuals. Study results and caveats: Clonotypes which were not shared had lower generation probabilities than clonotypes that all four donors shared.

A deep-level run was used for the assay. Replicate PCRs from sorted subsets contained approximately 220 ng DNA, which is around 30,000 T cell genomes. The assay was immunoSEQ multiplex PCR, and TCRdb's table has in-frame clones only and misses some. The repertoire includes some 2 million clones, about 95% of them detected once, and 0.95% to 1.5% sits in the top ten. Of note for this clone: Its matching antigen is unknown.

Germline V CDR1 and CDR2: MNHNS, SASEGT. V gave up 4 bases and J gave up 8 bases, with 9 bases separating them. This CDR3 comprises 12 residues. Only CD45RO-negative cells positively selected for CCR7 counted as naive CD8 cells, so terminally differentiated effector memory CD45RA+ cells were excluded. Adult donors, all healthy and HIV-negative, had no recent acute infections or vaccinations. Sequenced: naive CD8+ T cells sorted from blood. The chain joins TRBV6-1 to TRBJ2-1; tentative D call: TRBD1 (5 bases). The TCR originated in a man younger than 35 in good health. This chain's CDR3 is CASSALGDEQFF. CDR3 DNA sequence: TGTGCCAGCAGTGCCCTAGGGGATGAGCAGTTCTTC.